The 11 T cell receptor beta chains given below trace back to one sample, sequenced in a study of blood T cells in healthy people across ages. PCR was performed a second time for about 7 to 12 cycles using a sample-barcoded 5' primer and a J-beta primer mix. MiXCR was run by TCRdb on the 5' RACE reads, yielding one entry per CDR3 protein. This table holds hundreds of thousands of distinct CDR3 sequences, about half found once. Sequencing was done on a sample of blood. These receptors originate from a man in his sixties in good health.

The chain has TRBV7-2 and TRBJ2-1, with D possibly TRBD2 on 6 matching bases. Trimming removed 4 bases from V and 10 bases from J, with 20 bases in between. Germline CDR1 SGHTA, CDR2 FQGNSA. The CDR3 contains 15 residues. The CDR3 bases are TGTGCCAGCAGCTCCCTAGCTGGAGGGCGCTACGAGCAGTTCTTC. Translating gives CASSSLAGGRYEQFF. Full variable domain (remainder filled in from reference TRBV7-2 and TRBJ2-1): GAGVSQSPSNKVTEKGKDVELRCDPISGHTALYWYRQSLGQGLEFLIYFQGNSAPDKSGLPSDRFSAERTGGSVSTLTIQRTQQEDSAVYLCASSSLAGGRYEQFFGPGTRLTVL.

The V gene is TRBV27, the J gene TRBJ2-3; D gene uncertain. The CDR3 is 13 residues long. Germline V gene sequence: CDR1 MNHEY, CDR2 SMNVEV (reference sequence). Trimming removed 3 bases from V and 2 bases from J, with 6 bases in between. The DNA for the CDR3 is TGTGCCAGCAGTTTTGAGCACACAGATACGCAGTATTTT. It yields the protein CASSFEHTDTQYF.

J is TRBJ1-1 and V is TRBV20-1; the D is unclear. This CDR3 comprises 15 residues. With 4 bases removed from V and 1 base from J, the gap between germline ends came to 16 bases. CDR1 is DFQATT, CDR2 SNEGSKA, per germline (reference sequence). CDR3 sequence (DNA): TGCAGTGCTAACCTTCCTGGGGTGGGGAACACTGAAGCTTTCTTT. Amino acid sequence: CSANLPGVGNTEAFF.

This clonotype was observed a few times. The chain employs TRBV9 and TRBJ2-3, with 9 nucleotides matching TRBD1. Germline V gives CDR1 SGDLS, CDR2 YYNGEE. The CDR3 runs to 14 residues. With 5 bases clipped from V and 5 bases from J, the junction kept 6 bases outside the gene matches. For the CDR3, the DNA is TGTGCCAGCAGTGTTACAGGGGGCAGAGATACGCAGTATTTT. Protein: CASSVTGGRDTQYF.

This clonotype was counted at least ten times. The V call is TRBV7-9, the J call TRBJ2-1; 11 bases agree with TRBD2. V lost 2 bases and J lost 4; bases outside the gene matches: 10. The CDR3 is made up of 18 amino acids. Germline V CDR1 and CDR2: SEHNR, FQNEAQ (reference sequence). CDR3 nucleotide sequence: TGTGCCAGCAGCTTACCCTTTAGACTAGCGGGAAGATACAATGAGCAGTTCTTC. Protein sequence: CASSLPFRLAGRYNEQFF.

A word on this clonotype: The junction shows a germline mismatch at one end, possibly a read error. The J gene is TRBJ2-1, the V gene TRBV5-1; D tentatively reads TRBD1 or TRBD2 (5 bases each). Germline assignment: CDR1 SGHRS and CDR2 YFSETQ. This CDR3 has 14 amino acids. The CDR3 protein is CASSVQGADNKQFF. The DNA for the CDR3 is TGCGCCAGCAGTGTTCAGGGAGCTGACAATAAGCAGTTCTTC.

V and J are TRBV7-2 and TRBJ2-1; 9 bases agree with TRBD1. The V segment lost 6 bases and the J segment 6 bases; nucleotides outside the gene matches: 9. CDR1 and CDR2 from the germline V gene are SGHTA and FQGNSA. The CDR3 loop spans 15 amino acids. The CDR3 nucleotides read TGTGCCAGCAGGTGGGACAGGGAAGGCCTCAATGAGCAGTTCTTC. Protein product: CASRWDREGLNEQFF.

This chain joins TRBV15 and TRBJ2-5, with D perhaps TRBD2 (6 bases). The CDR3 has 16 residues. Per germline, CDR1 LNHNV and CDR2 YYDKDF (reference sequence). Trimming pared 0 bases from V and 6 bases from J, leaving 17 bases between. The CDR3, as DNA: TGTGCCACCAGCAGAGATCGACTCGGGGGAGGAAAGACCCAGTACTTC. This sequence encodes CATSRDRLGGGKTQYF.

This clonotype was detected a few times. The chain is built from TRBV6-2 or TRBV6-3 and TRBJ2-1; D uncertain. Germline CDR1 and CDR2: MNHEY and SVGEGT. V was trimmed by 0 bases and J by 8 bases, leaving 8 bases between them. The CDR3 extends over 13 amino acids. CDR3 DNA: TGTGCCAGCAGTTACTCGGGTCCGTATGAGCAGTTCTTC. Its protein product is CASSYSGPYEQFF.

Concerning this clonotype: With a much larger clone just one base away, this may be a read error. The gene calls are TRBV28 and TRBJ2-3, with TRBD2 matching 7 bases. With 7 bases clipped from V and 2 bases from J, the junction kept 9 bases outside the gene matches. The V gene's germline CDR1 is MDHEN and CDR2 SYDVKM. The CDR3 sequence is 15 residues long. The CDR3 coding sequence is TGTGCCAGCATTTTCCGACTAGCTTTCACAGATACGCAGTATTTT. This codes for CASIFRLAFTDTQYF.

V usage is TRBV15 and J usage is TRBJ1-2; D gene unclear. The CDR3 runs 13 residues. With 1 base removed from V and 8 bases from J, the gap between germline ends came to 11 bases. Per germline, CDR1 LNHNV and CDR2 YYDKDF (reference sequence). CDR3 DNA sequence: TGTGCCACCAGCAGAGGAGGCAGTAGCGGCTACACCTTC. It yields the protein CATSRGGSSGYTF.